Presented here are 19 T cell receptor beta chains from one specimen sequenced in a study of OX40 agonist ivuxolimab in advanced cancers. Repertoires were generated with immunoSEQ multiplex PCR, while TCRdb's copy carries only in-frame clones and drops some. The table lists 39,000 or so clones, 85% to 90% of them singletons. The sample here was CD4+ or CD8+ T cells sorted from blood, taken in a trial of the OX40 agonist ivuxolimab. These receptor sequences come from an adult with an advanced solid tumor such as melanoma, head and neck, liver or kidney cancer.

This chain uses TRBV6-1 with TRBJ2-5; D unclear. Germline V CDR1 and CDR2: MNHNS, SASEGT. CDR3 length: 14 residues. V lost 5 bases, J lost 4 bases, and 14 bases lay in between. The CDR3 spells CASSYRTALETQYF. The CDR3 region has the DNA TGTGCCAGCAGTTATCGAACGGCCTTAGAGACCCAGTACTTC.

This clone was observed once. This chain joins TRBV29-1 and TRBJ2-2; 9 nucleotides line up with TRBD1. Germline CDR1 and CDR2: SQVTM and ANQGSEA. The CDR3 totals 13 residues. Germline trimming cut 8 bases from V and 4 bases from J; bases unmatched to any gene: 5. The CDR3 DNA reads as TGCAGCACACAGGGGGCGTCCACCGGGGAGCTGTTTTTT. Its translation is CSTQGASTGELFF.

J is TRBJ1-5 and V is TRBV7-3, with D unresolved. This CDR3 has 15 amino acids. Germline values: CDR1 SGHTA, CDR2 FQGTGA. Trimming cost V 2 bases and J 5 bases, with 13 bases left between them. The CDR3 reads CASSLFSRPHQPQHF. CDR3 bases: TGTGCCAGCAGCTTATTCTCGAGGCCTCATCAGCCCCAGCATTTT. Complete variable domain (other parts from reference TRBV7-3 and TRBJ1-5): GAGVSQTPSNKVTEKGKYVELRCDPISGHTALYWYRQSLGQGPEFLIYFQGTGAADDSGLPNDRFFAVRPEGSVSTLKIQRTERGDSAVYLCASSLFSRPHQPQHFGDGTRLSIL.

The V and J genes are TRBV5-4 and TRBJ2-7; TRBD1 might be the D (5 bases). The CDR3 totals 12 residues. Germline lookup yields CDR1 SGHNT and CDR2 YYREEE (reference sequence). V lost 1 base and J 6 bases, leaving 8 bases between the germline ends. This CDR3 is CASSLWGLEQYF. The CDR3 coding sequence is TGTGCCAGCAGCTTGTGGGGCCTCGAGCAGTACTTC.

The rearrangement uses TRBV18 and TRBJ2-5; D not certain. The ends were cut back, 6 bases at V and 7 bases at J, with 18 bases in the middle. This CDR3 is built from 14 residues. Germline values: CDR1 KGHSH, CDR2 LQKENI. As DNA, the CDR3 is TGTGCCAGCTCCACTGATGGCCTAGTGGGGACCCAGTACTTC. Protein product: CASSTDGLVGTQYF.

A few counts support this clone. This rearrangement joins TRBV5-4 to TRBJ2-1; D unresolved. This CDR3 contains 16 residues. Germline V CDR1 and CDR2: SGHNT, YYREEE (reference sequence). Trimming shortened V by 3 bases and J by 0 bases, and 13 bases separated the two germline ends. The DNA for the CDR3 is TGTGCCAGCAGCTCGGTACAGTGGAGCTCCTACAATGAGCAGTTCTTC. Its protein is CASSSVQWSSYNEQFF.

The CDR3 bases are TGTGCCAGCAGCGCCTACCAACTCGGGACTAGCGACACAGATACGCAGTATTTT. It translates to CASSAYQLGTSDTDTQYF. This rearrangement joins TRBV9 to TRBJ2-3, with 10 bases aligning to TRBD2. The CDR3 runs 18 residues. The germline CDR1 and CDR2 sequences are SGDLS and YYNGEE. J was trimmed by 2 bases and V by 3 bases; bases with no gene match: 12.

In DNA form, the CDR3 reads TGTGCCAGCAGCTTAGGGGGTCACCATAATTCACCCCTCCACTTT. It specifies CASSLGGHHNSPLHF. The V gene is TRBV7-9, the J gene TRBJ1-6; no firm D call. CDR1 and CDR2 from the germline V gene are SEHNR and FQNEAQ (reference sequence). CDR3 length: 15 amino acids. Trimming took 1 base from V and 5 from J, leaving 9 bases between them.

This chain connects TRBV10-3 to TRBJ2-3, with D hard to call. Trimming cost V 4 bases and J 3 bases, with 14 bases left between them. From germline, CDR1 is ENHRY and CDR2 SYGVKD. The CDR3 is 15 amino acids. The CDR3 sequence is CAISALGQETDTQYF. The DNA of the CDR3 is TGTGCCATCAGTGCTTTAGGGCAGGAGACAGATACGCAGTATTTT.

CDR3 sequence reads: CASSNSGTYEQYF. The CDR3 nucleotides read TGTGCCAGTAGTAACAGTGGAACCTACGAGCAGTACTTC. V and J are TRBV19 and TRBJ2-7, with D hard to call. With 4 bases removed from V and 2 bases from J, the gap between germline ends came to 9 bases. Germline lookup yields CDR1 LNHDA and CDR2 SQIVND (reference sequence). This CDR3 is 13 amino acids long.

The chain carries TRBV6-1 and TRBJ1-1, with D possibly being TRBD1 (5 bases). Germline CDR1 and CDR2: MNHNS and SASEGT. The CDR3 runs 14 residues. The ends were cut back, 8 bases at V and 4 bases at J, with 17 bases in the middle. The CDR3 is CASLRDQLGTEAFF. In nucleotides, the CDR3 is TGTGCCAGCTTGAGGGACCAGTTGGGCACTGAAGCTTTCTTT.

This clone appeared once. The V and J genes are TRBV21-1 and TRBJ1-2. TRBV21-1 is tagged as a pseudogene. The CDR3 spans 14 residues. The CDR3 DNA is TGTGCCAGCAGCAAAGTGGGGGAGAACTATGGCTACACCTTC. This encodes CASSKVGENYGYTF.

This clone has just a few counts. The genes are TRBV18 and TRBJ2-7, with 8 bases identical to TRBD2. Germline V gene data show CDR1 as KGHSH and CDR2 as LQKENI. There are 15 residues in the CDR3. J gave up 1 base and V 2 bases, and 4 bases lay outside the gene matches. CDR3 bases: TGTGCCAGCTCACCAACGGGAGGGATGTCCTACGAGCAGTACTTC. Its protein is CASSPTGGMSYEQYF.

The chain uses TRBV7-3 and TRBJ2-1, with D possibly being TRBD1 (5 bases). CDR1 and CDR2 from the germline V gene are SGHTA and FQGTGA. The length of the CDR3 is 15 residues. V shed 5 bases and J shed 1 base, with 12 bases lying between them. The CDR3 sequence is CASSRNGQSYNEQFF. As DNA, the CDR3 is TGTGCCAGCAGCCGTAATGGACAATCCTACAATGAGCAGTTCTTC.

V usage is TRBV7-9 and J usage is TRBJ2-1, with no clear D. The CDR3 has 15 amino acids. CDR1 and CDR2 from the germline V gene are SEHNR and FQNEAQ (reference sequence). The V gene lost 1 base and the J gene lost 0 bases, with 7 bases spanning the gap. The CDR3: CASSLVAASYNEQFF. CDR3 DNA: TGTGCCAGCAGCTTAGTGGCAGCCTCCTACAATGAGCAGTTCTTC.

The rearrangement uses TRBV6-1 and TRBJ1-4, with D hard to call. The V gene's germline CDR1 is MNHNS and CDR2 SASEGT. This CDR3 comprises 15 residues. With 5 bases removed from V and 0 bases from J, the gap between germline ends came to 10 bases. CDR3 in amino acids: CASSSAGSTNEKLFF. Here the CDR3 DNA reads TGTGCCAGCAGTTCGGCCGGCTCAACTAATGAAAAACTGTTTTTT.

The genes are TRBV7-3 and TRBJ2-2; 7 nucleotides agree with TRBD1. Unmatched junction bases numbered 3, after V lost 5 bases and J lost 0 bases. CDR3 length: 15 residues. Germline CDR1 reads SGHTA; CDR2 reads FQGTGA. This CDR3 reads CASSPQGSNTGELFF. DNA for the CDR3: TGTGCCAGCAGCCCACAGGGGTCGAACACCGGGGAGCTGTTTTTT.

The rearrangement uses TRBV7-2 and TRBJ1-4, with TRBD1 identical over 7 bases. The V gene's germline CDR1 is SGHTA and CDR2 FQGNSA. V was pared by 5 bases and J by 4 bases, with 7 bases of the junction left unmatched. The CDR3 consists of 15 residues. This CDR3 is CASSVNRGINEKLFF. CDR3 nucleotides: TGTGCCAGCAGCGTAAACAGGGGAATTAATGAAAAACTGTTTTTT.

V gene TRBV5-1 combines with J gene TRBJ2-1; 8 nucleotides agree with TRBD1. This CDR3 spans 15 amino acids. CDR1 and CDR2 (germline): SGHRS, YFSETQ. Trimming cost V 4 bases and J 6 bases; bases outside gene matches: 9. CDR3 bases: TGCGCCAGCAGCGATCCGGGACAGGCAATCAATGAGCAGTTCTTC. Amino acids: CASSDPGQAINEQFF.